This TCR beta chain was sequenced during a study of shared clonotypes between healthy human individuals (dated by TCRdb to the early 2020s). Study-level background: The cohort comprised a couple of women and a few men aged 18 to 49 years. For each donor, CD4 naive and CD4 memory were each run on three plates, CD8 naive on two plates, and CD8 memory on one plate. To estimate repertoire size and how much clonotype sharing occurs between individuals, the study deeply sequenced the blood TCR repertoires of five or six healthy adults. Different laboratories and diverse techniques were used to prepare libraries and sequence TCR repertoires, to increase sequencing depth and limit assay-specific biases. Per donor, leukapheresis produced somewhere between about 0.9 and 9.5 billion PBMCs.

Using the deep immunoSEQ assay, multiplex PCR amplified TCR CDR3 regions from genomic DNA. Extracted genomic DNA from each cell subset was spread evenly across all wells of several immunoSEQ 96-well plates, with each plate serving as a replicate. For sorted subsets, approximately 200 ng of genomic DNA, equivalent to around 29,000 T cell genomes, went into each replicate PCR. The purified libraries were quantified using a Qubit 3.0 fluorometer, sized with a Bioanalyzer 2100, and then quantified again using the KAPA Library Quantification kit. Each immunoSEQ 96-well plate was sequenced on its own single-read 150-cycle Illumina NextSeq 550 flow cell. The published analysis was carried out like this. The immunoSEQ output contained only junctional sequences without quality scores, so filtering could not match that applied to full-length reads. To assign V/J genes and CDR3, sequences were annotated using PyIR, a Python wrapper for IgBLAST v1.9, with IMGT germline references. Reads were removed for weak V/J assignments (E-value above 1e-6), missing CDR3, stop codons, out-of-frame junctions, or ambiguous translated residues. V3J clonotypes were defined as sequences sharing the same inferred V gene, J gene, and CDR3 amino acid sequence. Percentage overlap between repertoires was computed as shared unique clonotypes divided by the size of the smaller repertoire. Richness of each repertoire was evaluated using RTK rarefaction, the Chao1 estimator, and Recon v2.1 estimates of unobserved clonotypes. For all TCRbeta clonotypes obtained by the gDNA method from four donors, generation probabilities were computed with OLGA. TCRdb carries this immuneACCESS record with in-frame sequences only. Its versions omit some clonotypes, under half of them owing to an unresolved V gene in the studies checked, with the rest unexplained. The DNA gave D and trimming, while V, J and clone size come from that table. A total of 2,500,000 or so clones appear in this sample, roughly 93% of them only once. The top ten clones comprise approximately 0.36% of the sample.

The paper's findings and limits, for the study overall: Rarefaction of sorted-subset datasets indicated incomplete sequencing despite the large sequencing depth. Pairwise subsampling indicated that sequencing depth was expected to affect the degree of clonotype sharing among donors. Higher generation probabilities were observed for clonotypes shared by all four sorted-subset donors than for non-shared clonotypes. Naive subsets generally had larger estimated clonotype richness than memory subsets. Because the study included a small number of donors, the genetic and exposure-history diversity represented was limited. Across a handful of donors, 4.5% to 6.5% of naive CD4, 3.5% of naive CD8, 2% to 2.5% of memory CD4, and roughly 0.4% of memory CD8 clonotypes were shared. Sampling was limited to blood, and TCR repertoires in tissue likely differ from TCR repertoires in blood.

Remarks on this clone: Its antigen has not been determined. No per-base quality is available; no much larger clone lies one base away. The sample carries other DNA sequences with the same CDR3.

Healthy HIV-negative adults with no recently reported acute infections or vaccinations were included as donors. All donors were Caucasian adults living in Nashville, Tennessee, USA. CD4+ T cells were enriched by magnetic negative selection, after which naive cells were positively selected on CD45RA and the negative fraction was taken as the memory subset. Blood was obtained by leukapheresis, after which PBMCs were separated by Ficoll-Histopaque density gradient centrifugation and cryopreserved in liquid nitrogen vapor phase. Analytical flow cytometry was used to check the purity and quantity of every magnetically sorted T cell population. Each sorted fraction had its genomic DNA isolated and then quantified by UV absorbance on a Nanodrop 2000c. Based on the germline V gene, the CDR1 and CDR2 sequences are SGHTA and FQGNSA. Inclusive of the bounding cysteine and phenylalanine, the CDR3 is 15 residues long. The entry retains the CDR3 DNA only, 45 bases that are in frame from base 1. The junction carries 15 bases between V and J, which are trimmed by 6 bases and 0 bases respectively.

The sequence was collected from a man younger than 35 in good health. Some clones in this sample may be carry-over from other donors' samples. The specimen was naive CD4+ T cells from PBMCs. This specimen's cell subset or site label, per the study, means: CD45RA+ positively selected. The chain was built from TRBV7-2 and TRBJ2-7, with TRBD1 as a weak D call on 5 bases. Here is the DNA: TGTGCCAGCAGTCGCGACAGAACCCTCTCCTACGAGCAGTACTTC. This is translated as CASSRDRTLSYEQYF.